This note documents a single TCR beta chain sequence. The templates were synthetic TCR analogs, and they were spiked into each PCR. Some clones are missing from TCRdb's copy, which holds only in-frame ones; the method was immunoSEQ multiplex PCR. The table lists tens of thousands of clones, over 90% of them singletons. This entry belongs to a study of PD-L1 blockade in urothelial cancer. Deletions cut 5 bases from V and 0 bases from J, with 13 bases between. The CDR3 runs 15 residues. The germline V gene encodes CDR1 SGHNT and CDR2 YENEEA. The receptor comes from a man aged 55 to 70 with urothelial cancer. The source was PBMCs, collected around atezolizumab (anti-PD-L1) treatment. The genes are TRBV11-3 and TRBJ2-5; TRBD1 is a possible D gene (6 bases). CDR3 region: CASSKGTFNQETQYF. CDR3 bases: TGTGCCAGCAGCAAAGGGACATTTAACCAAGAGACCCAGTACTTC.